The rows below give T cell receptor beta chains drawn from one sample of a study of blood T cell repertoires in COVID-19. Libraries were prepared by immunoSEQ multiplex PCR; TCRdb keeps only in-frame clonotypes and omits some of them. The top ten clones hold approximately 4.5% of a sample with hundreds of thousands of clones, around 88% of them seen once. Material: peripheral blood. Source of these receptors: a woman aged 30 to 39 with acute or convalescent COVID-19. Both conserved end residues are part of each CDR3. A D gene is named only where the DNA matches it firmly. The size of a clone is reported for some rows only, either as once, few or many, or as a class for expanded clones.

D	V	size	J	CDR3	DNA
-	TRBV27	-	TRBJ2-5	CASSLGSGHRRETQYF	TGTGCCAGCAGTTTAGGGTCGGGACACCGTCGCGAGACCCAGTACTTC
-	TRBV9	-	TRBJ2-3	CASSVARGGGDTQYF	TGTGCCAGCAGCGTAGCTAGGGGAGGTGGAGATACGCAGTATTTT
-	TRBV28	-	TRBJ1-1	CASSLVWNTEAFF	TGTGCCAGCAGTTTAGTCTGGAACACTGAAGCTTTCTTT
-	TRBV5-4	few	TRBJ2-2	CASSPTGGRTGELFF	TGTGCCAGCAGCCCGACAGGTGGAAGGACCGGGGAGCTGTTTTTT
-	TRBV5-4	-	TRBJ1-6	CASSVTGNSPLHF	TGTGCCAGCAGCGTAACAGGAAATTCACCCCTCCACTTT
TRBD2	TRBV11-2	-	TRBJ2-1	CASSSRWSGGAVYNEQFF	TGTGCCAGCAGCTCCCGTTGGAGCGGGGGGGCCGTTTACAATGAGCAGTTCTTC
-	TRBV10-2	once	TRBJ2-1	CASSDRDSRAYNEQFF	TGCGCCAGCAGTGACCGAGACTCGAGAGCCTACAATGAGCAGTTCTTC
TRBD1	TRBV29-1	-	TRBJ1-4	CSVETGEEKLFF	TGCAGCGTAGAGACAGGGGAAGAAAAACTGTTTTTT
-	TRBV30	-	TRBJ1-4	CAWSVLFYGAQQGGEKLFF	TGTGCCTGGAGTGTACTCTTTTACGGGGCACAACAAGGGGGTGAAAAACTGTTTTTT
-	TRBV5-5	-	TRBJ1-5	CASSFDRALNQPQHF	TGTGCCAGCAGCTTTGACAGAGCCTTAAATCAGCCCCAGCATTTT
-	TRBV18	-	TRBJ1-1	CASSRAEGNTEAFF	TGTGCCAGCTCACGAGCCGAGGGGAACACTGAAGCTTTCTTT
-	TRBV30	-	TRBJ1-1	CAWSRQGLTEAFF	TGTGCCTGGAGTAGGCAGGGACTGACTGAAGCTTTCTTT
TRBD2	TRBV6-4	-	TRBJ2-3	CASSVPRLAGGPDTQYF	TGTGCCAGCAGTGTCCCCCGACTAGCGGGGGGGCCTGATACGCAGTATTTT
-	TRBV6-5	once	TRBJ2-5	CASGRGQETQYF	TGTGCCAGCGGCAGGGGACAAGAGACCCAGTACTTC
-	TRBV6-2/TRBV6-3	once	TRBJ2-1	CASSYTDGGSQTPDEQFF	TGTGCCAGCAGTTACACAGACGGGGGATCCCAGACCCCCGATGAGCAGTTCTTC
-	TRBV5-1	once	TRBJ2-5	CASSSKAGETQYF	TGCGCCAGCAGCTCAAAAGCCGGTGAGACCCAGTACTTC